This T cell receptor (beta chain) was retrieved from a study of beta chain features in type 1 diabetes listed by TCRdb under 2018. About the investigation overall: Mean age, gender distribution, total cell number and subset yield were not different between patients and healthy donors. Across all samples, approximately 98,000,000 sorted cells were examined, and cell number per subset correlated strongly with RNA yield. Regulatory and stem cell-like memory subsets were isolated from only 8 patients and roughly 8 healthy donors, whereas naive and central memory subsets came from all 30 or so donors. The study compared the TCRB repertoires of sorted circulating CD4+ T cell subsets in recently diagnosed type 1 diabetes patients with those in matched healthy donors.

The cysteine opens and the phenylalanine closes a CDR3 of 14 amino acids. The read is trimmed to its CDR3 DNA, 42 bases read in frame from base 1. The germline V gene specifies SGHRS as CDR1 and YFSETQ as CDR2. V ends up 2 bases short and J 5 bases short, with an unmatched junction base count of 4. The entire isolated RNA was reverse transcribed using the High Capacity cDNA Reverse Transcription Kit, and thus expressed TCRB transcripts were sequenced. Deep immunoSEQ sequencing was applied to naive, central memory and regulatory T cell samples, giving an average of about 3.4 million total reads per sample. After sorted cells were lysed in RLT buffer, RNA was extracted with DNase-treated RNeasy Micro or Mini kits, with the choice depending on cell number. To prevent cross-contamination, every cell subset was processed on its own, while patient and healthy donor samples were processed together. The immunoSEQ multiplex PCR was used to amplify TCRB sequences from cDNA, generating 87-bp fragments that spanned the CDR3 region. Amplicons were sequenced on the Illumina HiSeq platform. On the study's bioinformatics: Synthetic template baselines were used to correct PCR bias computationally, reads within Hamming distance 2 were collapsed, and singletons that could not be merged were discarded. Reads were aligned against IMGT to assign V, D and J genes, CDR3 length and insertions or deletions at six rearrangement sites. Within each subset, clonotype counts were normalized to the number of sorted cells before true diversity and Gini coefficients were calculated with the tcR R package. Repertoire sharing was quantified using the overlap coefficient calculated on TCRB nucleotide sequences. As a proxy for the pre-selection repertoire, out-of-frame TCRB sequences from naive cells were analyzed. TCRdb limited this immuneACCESS table to in-frame rearrangements with V and J called. A share of clones is missing; checked studies link under half to unresolved V genes, and the rest is unexplained. V and J calls and clone size come straight from that table; D and trimming were deduced from the DNA. The sample has 850,000 to 900,000 clones on record, under 20% of them singletons. The ten top clones hold about 0.02% of the sample.

The paper's findings and limits, for the study overall: Naive, central memory and regulatory TCRB repertoires appeared more similar among patients than among healthy donors. Because cDNA was sequenced instead of genomic DNA, highly expressing activated cells could be over-represented, though the groups showed no difference in activation or CD3 levels. Because small numbers of individuals were included in the HLA sub-analyses, any influence of HLA type on TCRB rearrangement was left unresolved. A moderate but significant shortening of TCRB CDR3 length was observed in type 1 diabetes patients in all four CD4+ subsets. PCR might favor shorter templates, but patient and control samples were amplified and corrected together, so any skew would affect both groups equally. Patients with type 1 diabetes made fewer insertions and deleted more nucleotides at VDJ recombination sites, implying thymic rearrangement abnormalities.

A single peripheral blood draw of 90 to 150 mL on average was collected from each donor into heparinised tubes. A BD FACSAria II was used to sort naive, central memory, regulatory and stem cell-like memory CD4+ T cells with a panel that included CD45RO, CCR7, CD25, CD127, CD95 and CD27. All sorted populations exceeded 95% purity. PBMCs were isolated immediately by Lymphoprep density gradient centrifugation and stained directly without culture. So that batch effects would be minimized, each experiment stained and sorted samples in pairs, pairing one healthy donor with one patient. This clone came up a few times. Its antigen specificity is not known. No clone much larger than this one lies a single base away; base qualities are absent.

Sequencing was carried out using naive CD4+ T cells from blood. This specimen's cell subset or site label, interpreted: true naive CD4+ T cells. The sequence came from a woman under 30 in good health. Here the chain combines TRBV5-1 and TRBJ2-5, and 9 junction bases match TRBD2. The CDR3 corresponds to CASSLLAGVETQYF. The nucleotide sequence reads TGCGCCAGCAGCTTATTAGCGGGAGTCGAGACCCAGTACTTC.